This paragraph covers one TCR beta chain sequence. The antigen remains undetermined. The authors carried out high-throughput sequencing of TCR beta. They applied it to CD8+ and CD4+ T cells obtained from blood. TEMRA cells underwent FACS enrichment and CD8+ and CD4+ T cells underwent negative isolation. The sample is drawn from a study of CD8 T cells in Susac syndrome. Findings and limits, study-wide: The authors acknowledged that their TCR sequencing and HLA analysis involved a relatively small number of individuals.

This CDR3 region has 15 residues. The germline V gene encodes CDR1 DFQATT and CDR2 SNEGSKA (reference sequence). Trimming removed 5 bases from V and 7 bases from J; junction bases left unmatched: 16. The RNA input was 0.5 to 1 ug, and it was reverse transcribed with random hexamers. One entry per CDR3 protein results from TCRdb running MiXCR on the immunoSEQ multiplex PCR reads. The sample has over 140,000 distinct CDR3 sequences, approximately 95% seen once; the top ten hold roughly 0.15%. The sample was CD4+ T cells from PBMCs. This chain connects TRBV20-1 to TRBJ2-7; 8 bases are a match to TRBD1. This receptor was identified in a human donor with Susac syndrome. CDR3 sequence reads: CSADRGELRFGEQYF. In nucleotides, the CDR3 is TGCAGTGCTGACAGGGGCGAGCTCCGGTTTGGAGAGCAGTACTTC.